The clone carrying this T cell receptor (beta chain) occurred a few times. Its antigen remains unidentified. The sample is drawn from a study of T-cell reconstitution after alpha-beta-depleted transplantation in children. Preparation of the TCRbeta library was carried out with unique molecular identifiers. TCRdb passed the PCR reads through MiXCR, listing each CDR3 protein once. The table records approximately 1,000,000 distinct CDR3 sequences, under 30% of them present only once. The CDR3 has 14 amino acids. Trimming removed 0 bases from V and 6 bases from J, with 10 bases in between. Germline lookup yields CDR1 SGHRS and CDR2 YFSETQ. Study results and limitations: Several patients had high TCRbeta diversity at day 60; it came from surviving recipient T cells and thymic progenitors. As was reported, about two months after transplant, alpha-beta T cells came from several hundred expanded graft clones. Once a year had passed after transplant, T-cell counts and diversity came mostly from newly produced T cells.

Source: PBMCs, mostly from graft donor cells, taken 360 days after TCRalphabeta/CD19-depleted stem cell transplant. J is TRBJ2-4 and V is TRBV5-1, with D perhaps matching TRBD1 (6 bases). This sequence originates from a boy under two years old who had a stem cell transplant for SCID, so the T cells may come from the graft donor. CDR3 sequence: CASSLGQTGNIQYF. CDR3 nucleotide sequence: TGCGCCAGCAGCTTGGGGCAGACAGGAAACATTCAGTACTTC.